These 15 T cell receptor beta chains came from one sample sequenced in a study of CD8+CD57+ T cells in acquired aplastic anemia (dated by TCRdb to the late 2010s). Sequencing relied on an Illumina HiSeq 2000. Genomic DNA served as template for TCR beta VDJ combination and CDR3 sequence profiling. TCRdb took the public reads, trimmed them with fastp at Q25, ran MiXCR for clone calling and kept in-frame beta chains. Here each entry gathers all rows of one CDR3 protein and keeps the most common genes and DNA. The sample has some 410,000 distinct CDR3 sequences on record, around 68% of them singletons. The ten most abundant clones make up around 4% of the sample. Sequencing input: sorted CD4+, CD8+, or CD8+CD57+ T cells (not recorded which) from PBMCs. The receptor set was obtained from a human donor in good health, serving as a control.

A remark on this clonotype: Without the conserved terminal phenylalanine or tryptophan, this CDR3 likely stems from a read error. The genes are TRBV5-1 and TRBJ1-5; D not resolved. The CDR3 is 15 residues long. The V end was cut by 9 bases, the J end by 6 bases, with 22 bases between. Per germline, CDR1 SGHRS and CDR2 YFSETQ. The CDR3 sequence is CAIGCAHRASQPQHS. Here the CDR3 DNA reads TGCGCCATAGGTTGCGCTCACCGTGCTAGTCAGCCCCAGCATTCT.

The chain carries TRBV10-3 and TRBJ1-5, with D maybe TRBD1 (6 bases). This CDR3 is built from 13 residues. V dropped 6 bases and J dropped 15 bases, with 21 bases sitting between them. Germline loops: CDR1 ENHRY, CDR2 SYGVKD. In DNA, the CDR3 is TGTGCCATCAGACCGGACAGTTCTGGGCCCTTGCATTTT. It yields the protein CAIRPDSSGPLHF.

This clonotype was counted ten times or more. The rearrangement joins TRBV7-8 to TRBJ1-2, with no clear D. From germline, CDR1 is SGHVS and CDR2 FQNEAQ. The V end was cut by 1 base, the J end by 4 bases, with 7 bases between. This CDR3 contains 13 residues. The CDR3 sequence: CASSLEAAYGYTF. The CDR3 DNA sequence: TGTGCCAGCAGCTTAGAGGCAGCCTATGGCTACACCTTC.

The chain joins TRBV7-3 to TRBJ1-2; D unclear. Germline V lookup: CDR1 SGHTA, CDR2 FQGTGA. This CDR3 has 14 amino acids. V dropped 5 bases and J dropped 9 bases, with 19 bases sitting between them. CDR3 coding DNA: TGTGCCAGCAGCAGAGATTTGGAGGGTTATAGCTACACCTTC. This encodes CASSRDLEGYSYTF.

The chain is built from TRBV10-3 and TRBJ1-5; 10 bases line up with TRBD1. The CDR3 is 14 amino acids. Germline values: CDR1 ENHRY, CDR2 SYGVKD. The V segment lost 8 bases and the J segment 9 bases; nucleotides outside the gene matches: 10. Here the CDR3 reads CAILPGTGDRPQHF. In nucleotides, the CDR3 is TGTGCCATCCTCCCCGGGACAGGGGATCGGCCCCAGCATTTT.

The chain has TRBV5-1 and TRBJ1-2; D is uncertain. The V and J ends lost 5 bases and 5 bases respectively, with 16 bases between them. From germline, CDR1 is SGHRS and CDR2 YFSETQ. The CDR3 length is 14 residues. For the CDR3, the DNA is TGCGCCAGCAGATCGGAAGAGGCGGTGTATGGCTACACCTTC. It yields the protein CASRSEEAVYGYTF.

DNA of the CDR3: TGCGCCAGCAGCCATGCCCCGCCGGGGGATGGGGATACGCAGTATTTT. Translated: CASSHAPPGDGDTQYF. The V call is TRBV5-1, the J call TRBJ2-3; tentative D call: TRBD2 (6 bases). The CDR3 contains 16 residues. Germline CDR1 reads SGHRS; CDR2 reads YFSETQ. Deletions cut 4 bases from V and 6 bases from J, with 21 bases between. The variable domain in full, with the rest retrieved from reference TRBV5-1 and TRBJ2-3, is KAGVTQTPRYLIKTRGQQVTLSCSPISGHRSVSWYQQTPGQGLQFLFEYFSETQRNKGNFPGRFSGRQFSNSRSEMNVSTLELGDSALYLCASSHAPPGDGDTQYFGPGTRLTVL.

Note on this clonotype: No conserved phenylalanine or tryptophan is present at the end of the CDR3, so a read error is the likely explanation. The DNA is omitted, as the CDR3 cannot be located on it reliably, and the CDR3 follows TCRdb's listing. This chain uses TRBV20-1 with TRBJ1-4; the D segment call TRBD1 is taken from the table without a DNA check. Per the germline V gene, CDR1 is DFQATT and CDR2 is SNEGSKA (reference sequence). The CDR3 length is 10 residues, termini included. Here the CDR3 reads CSAREEQGIY.

This clonotype was seen ten or more times. The rearrangement joins TRBV24-1 to TRBJ2-5; unclear D gene. Between the trimmed V and J ends, which lost 10 bases and 2 bases, there was a span of 10 bases. The CDR3 covers 12 residues. Germline V gives CDR1 KGHDR, CDR2 SFDVKD. CDR3 amino acids: CATSDPQETQYF. CDR3 DNA sequence: TGTGCCACTTCGGACCCGCAAGAGACCCAGTACTTC.

This chain uses TRBV2 with TRBJ1-2; 7 bases agree with TRBD1. The CDR3 has 14 residues. V shed 4 bases and J 7 bases; nucleotides not matched to a gene: 9. Germline V gives CDR1 SNHLY, CDR2 FYNNEI. The CDR3 loop is CASSGAAGGSGYTF. CDR3 DNA: TGTGCCAGCAGTGGGGCGGCAGGGGGTAGTGGCTACACCTTC.

The chain carries TRBV7-2 and TRBJ1-3; D ambiguous. Trimming cost V 2 bases and J 13 bases, with 24 bases left between them. The CDR3 has 16 residues. The germline gives CDR1 SGHTA, CDR2 FQGNSA. The CDR3 DNA is TGTGCCAGCAGCTTACGCCGGGTGCAATCAGCCCCAGCAATATATTTT. Protein: CASSLRRVQSAPAIYF.

This clonotype was seen repeatedly, ten times or more. The genes are TRBV12-3 or TRBV12-4 and TRBJ1-1; the match to TRBD1 covers 7 bases. The CDR3 has 15 amino acids. Trimming removed 4 bases from V and 0 bases from J; junction bases left unmatched: 5. DNA of the CDR3: TGTGCCAGCAGTTCGGGACAGATAGTGAACACTGAAGCTTTCTTT. Residues: CASSSGQIVNTEAFF.

The sample holds many counts of this clonotype. The chain has TRBV30 and TRBJ2-7; D is possibly TRBD1 (5 bases). This CDR3 contains 15 residues. The germline CDR1 and CDR2 sequences are GTSNPN and SVGIG (reference sequence). The V gene lost 7 bases and the J gene lost 2 bases, with 21 bases spanning the gap. CDR3 sequence: CALSRTNPLTYEQYF. The CDR3 DNA sequence: TGTGCCTTGTCCCGGACAAACCCTTTGACCTACGAGCAGTACTTC.

The table lists this clonotype with many counts. The gene calls are TRBV3-1 and TRBJ1-6; maybe TRBD1 (5 bases). V was cut by 3 bases and J by 8 bases, with 11 bases left in between. Germline V lookup: CDR1 LGHDT, CDR2 YNNKEL (reference sequence). CDR3 length: 14 residues. CDR3 amino acids: CASSHRESHSPLHF. Here the CDR3 DNA reads TGTGCCAGCAGCCACAGGGAGTCGCATTCACCCCTCCACTTT. Full variable domain (remainder filled in from reference TRBV3-1 and TRBJ1-6): DTAVSQTPKYLVTQMGNDKSIKCEQNLGHDTMYWYKQDSKKFLKIMFSYNNKELIINETVPNRFSPKSPDKAHLNLHINSLELGDSAVYFCASSHRESHSPLHFGNGTRLTVT.

The chain links TRBV13 to TRBJ1-2; no clear D. The germline V gene encodes CDR1 PRHDT and CDR2 FYEKMQ (reference sequence). V was shortened by 6 bases and J by 8 bases, with 16 bases between the two germline ends. The CDR3 sequence is 13 residues long. The CDR3 bases are TGTGCCAGCAGTCCCTTGACCCCGCTAGGCTACACCTTC. Translating gives CASSPLTPLGYTF.